These 10 T cell receptor beta chains were sequenced from one sample in a study of blood T cell repertoires in COVID-19. Measured with immunoSEQ multiplex PCR; TCRdb has only the in-frame clones, and not every one. The sample lists tens of thousands of clones; around 86% were seen once. Source material: peripheral blood. The receptors here all came from a human donor in a cohort sampled during active COVID-19. The donor label of this sample is uncertain.

The genes are TRBV4-1 and TRBJ1-6; 7 nucleotides line up with TRBD1. Losses at the gene ends were 0 bases for V and 3 bases for J; bases not matched to a gene: 5. The CDR3 extends over 17 amino acids. The germline gives CDR1 MGHRA, CDR2 YSYEKL. DNA of the CDR3: TGCGCCAGCAGCCAAGATCCGGGACAGAACTATAATTCACCCCTCCACTTT. The encoded protein is CASSQDPGQNYNSPLHF.

The V call is TRBV3-1 (or the pseudogene TRBV3-2), the J call TRBJ2-7; D may be TRBD1 (7 bases). The germline V gene has CDR1 LGHDT and CDR2 YNNKEL (reference sequence). V lost 4 bases and J 7 bases, leaving 17 bases between the germline ends. This CDR3 has 14 residues. The CDR3 reads CASSRTEGAREQYF. CDR3 sequence (DNA): TGTGCCAGCAGCCGAACGGAGGGGGCAAGGGAGCAGTACTTC.

This clone appeared once. The chain couples TRBV15 to TRBJ1-2, with 8 positions matching TRBD1. Germline CDR1 reads LNHNV; CDR2 reads YYDKDF (reference sequence). There are 13 residues in the CDR3. V lost 6 bases, J lost 7 bases, and 7 bases stayed unmatched. CDR3 region: CATSRRTGSGYTF. For the CDR3, the DNA is TGTGCCACCAGTAGGAGGACAGGGAGTGGCTACACCTTC. The full variable domain, with the rest looked up from reference TRBV15 and TRBJ1-2, is DAMVIQNPRYQVTQFGKPVTLSCSQTLNHNVMYWYQQKSSQAPKLLFHYYDKDFNNEADTPDNFQSRRPNTSFCFLDIRSPGLGDTAMYLCATSRRTGSGYTFGSGTRLTVV.

This chain joins TRBV6-5 and TRBJ1-1; TRBD1 agrees at 8 bases. Germline lookup yields CDR1 MNHEY and CDR2 SVGAGI. V was clipped by 3 bases and J by 0 bases; unmatched bases: 6. CDR3 length equals 16 residues. In DNA form, the CDR3 reads TGTGCCAGCAGTTATTCGGACAGGGATATGAACACTGAAGCTTTCTTT. As protein: CASSYSDRDMNTEAFF.

This chain connects TRBV21-1 to TRBJ2-7; the table's D call TRBD1 went unverified against the DNA. TRBV21-1 is marked as a pseudogene. The CDR3 covers 13 residues. CDR3 amino acids: CASSRAGFKTEYF. CDR3 DNA: TGTGCCAGCAGCAGGGCAGGGTTTAAAACGGAGTACTTC.

The chain joins TRBV10-3 to TRBJ2-3; D unclear. V was pared by 4 bases and J by 4 bases, with 6 bases between. The CDR3 extends over 12 amino acids. Germline V gene lookup returns CDR1 ENHRY and CDR2 SYGVKD. CDR3 nucleotides: TGTGCCATCAGTGTTTCTGCAGATACGCAGTATTTT. This codes for CAISVSADTQYF.

This chain joins TRBV18 and TRBJ2-2; 8 bases align to TRBD1. The CDR3 is 15 residues long. Per the germline V gene, CDR1 is KGHSH and CDR2 is LQKENI. The trim removed 0 bases at V and 5 bases at J, leaving 2 bases unmatched. The CDR3 DNA follows: TGTGCCAGCTCACCACCAACAGGGGGGACCGGGGAGCTGTTTTTT. Protein: CASSPPTGGTGELFF.

This clone was picked up a small number of times. The chain couples TRBV18 to TRBJ1-1; unclear D gene. The CDR3 is made up of 15 amino acids. V gave up 3 bases and J gave up 0 bases, with 11 bases separating them. Germline CDR1 reads KGHSH; CDR2 reads LQKENI. The CDR3 DNA follows: TGTGCCAGCTCACCGTGGGCCATCATGAACACTGAAGCTTTCTTT. Its protein is CASSPWAIMNTEAFF.

The rearrangement joins TRBV3-1 (or the pseudogene TRBV3-2) to TRBJ2-5; 14 bases match TRBD2. The V segment lost 4 bases and the J segment 4 bases; nucleotides outside the gene matches: 5. CDR3 length equals 16 residues. The V gene's germline CDR1 is LGHDT and CDR2 YNNKEL (reference sequence). The CDR3 loop is CASSLRLAGGLETQYF. The CDR3 bases are TGTGCCAGCAGCCTCCGACTAGCGGGGGGGCTAGAGACCCAGTACTTC.

This clone was seen only a few times. CDR3 coding DNA: TGCGCCAGCAGCCTGGGACAGGGGGCAGTCTATGGCTACACCTTC. Translated, it gives CASSLGQGAVYGYTF. The chain joins TRBV5-1 to TRBJ1-2, with 12 positions matching TRBD1. Per the germline V gene, CDR1 is SGHRS and CDR2 is YFSETQ. CDR3 size: 15 residues. With 4 bases clipped from V and 4 bases from J, the junction kept 5 bases outside the gene matches.